Listed below are T cell receptor beta chains from one sample, sequenced in a study of shared clonotypes between healthy human individuals. Only in-frame clones appear in the TCRdb table, and some are missing; sequencing was by immunoSEQ multiplex PCR. The sample holds millions of clones; about 95% are singletons and the top ten take 0.9% to 1.3%. Sequencing used naive CD8+ T cells sorted from blood. The receptors shown here come from a man between 18 and 29 years old in good health. Each CDR3 is given with its conserved first and last residue. The order of the fields is clone size, D gene, V gene, J gene, CDR3 DNA, CDR3 protein. A D gene is named only where the DNA matches it firmly. Clone size, where shown, is once, few, many, or a class for clones that have expanded.

NA	NA	TRBV7-8	TRBJ1-4	TGTGCCAGCAGCTTTGGGTCCTCCGGGGGCGAAAAACTGTTTTTT	CASSFGSSGGEKLFF
NA	NA	TRBV15	TRBJ2-3	TGTGCCACCAGCGGTTGGTTGGGCGATACGCAGTATTTT	CATSGWLGDTQYF
NA	TRBD2	TRBV7-9	TRBJ2-2	TGTGCCAGCAGCCCGACTAGCGGGAGGGCCGGGGAGCTGTTTTTT	CASSPTSGRAGELFF
NA	NA	TRBV9	TRBJ2-1	TGTGCCAGCAGCTCGAGAGGGGAGCAGTTCTTC	CASSSRGEQFF
NA	TRBD2	TRBV2	TRBJ2-3	TGTGCCAGCAGTGAATACAGCGGGAGTGCAGATACGCAGTATTTT	CASSEYSGSADTQYF
NA	NA	TRBV5-1	TRBJ1-1	TGCGCCAGCAGCTTGGATGGGGGGACTGAAGCTTTCTTT	CASSLDGGTEAFF
NA	NA	TRBV27	TRBJ1-1	TGTGCCAGCAGCATAAATCGGGGCTACACTGAAGCTTTCTTT	CASSINRGYTEAFF
NA	TRBD2	TRBV7-8	TRBJ2-1	TGTGCCAGCAGCCGAGGACTAGCGGGAGGTCCGAGCTCCTACAATGAGCAGTTCTTC	CASSRGLAGGPSSYNEQFF
NA	NA	TRBV5-6	TRBJ2-5	TGTGCCAGCAGCTTGAGACAGACGGGGGAGACCCAGTACTTC	CASSLRQTGETQYF
NA	TRBD1	TRBV19	TRBJ2-1	TGTGCCAGTAGTACTTCAGGACAGGCCGAGCAGTTCTTC	CASSTSGQAEQFF
NA	TRBD2	TRBV27	TRBJ2-3	TGTGCCAGTAGCGGGAAAAGCACAGATACGCAGTATTTT	CASSGKSTDTQYF
NA	NA	TRBV4-1	TRBJ2-1	TGCGCCAGCAGCCAAGATAGGGTCCCTCTCAATGAGCAGTTCTTC	CASSQDRVPLNEQFF
NA	NA	TRBV6-1	TRBJ2-7	TGTGCCAGCAGTGAAGGTAACGAGCAGTACTTC	CASSEGNEQYF
NA	TRBD2	TRBV27	TRBJ2-1	TGTGCCAGCAGTTTGGGGGGGAGCTATGAGCAGTTCTTC	CASSLGGSYEQFF
NA	NA	TRBV6-1	TRBJ2-7	TGTGCCAGCAGTCCGACACGGGGCTCCTACGAGCAGTACTTC	CASSPTRGSYEQYF
once	NA	TRBV27	TRBJ1-2	TGTGCCAGCAGGGGGCCGATTAATCATGGCTACACCTTC	CASRGPINHGYTF
NA	NA	TRBV4-3	TRBJ2-7	TGCGCCAGCAGCCAAGGGGCACCTGGGATACTGAGCTACGAGCAGTACTTC	CASSQGAPGILSYEQYF